This record concerns one T cell receptor beta chain sequence. Its specificity is not known. The data originate from a study of T cell responses to AZD1222 COVID-19 vaccine. Whole-study results and caveats: Recipients of two AZD1222 doses showed rising Spike-specific TCR breadth and depth.

Germline CDR1 is MDHEN and CDR2 is SYDVKM. The CDR3 has 16 amino acids. V was shortened by 1 base and J by 4 bases, with 14 bases between the two germline ends. The protocol was immunoSEQ multiplex PCR, while the TCRdb copy is restricted to in-frame clones and leaves out a portion. This table holds roughly 140,000 clones, more than 85% found once. The origin of this receptor is an adult who received the AZD1222 COVID-19 vaccine. Sequenced material: peripheral blood, taken 28 days after the second AZD1222 dose. The genes are TRBV28 and TRBJ1-5; no clear D gene. The CDR3 coding sequence is TGTGCCAGCAGTTTATTTCTGGGAGAGGTTAATCAGCCCCAGCATTTT. It yields the protein CASSLFLGEVNQPQHF.